This is a list of T cell receptor beta chains from one sample in a study of blood T cell repertoires in COVID-19. The data were produced by immunoSEQ multiplex PCR, yet TCRdb's version contains in-frame clones alone and is incomplete. The table records some 240,000 clones, 80% to 90% of them present only once. The sample taken for sequencing was peripheral blood. The receptors here all came from a woman of 80 years or more with COVID-19, enrolled during active disease. CDR3s include the opening cysteine and the closing phenylalanine or tryptophan. Fields, in order: CDR3 protein, CDR3 DNA, D gene, J gene, V gene, clone size. The D gene is left open where the match is weak. Expanded clones get a size class; other rows say once, few or many, or leave the size out.

cdr3_aa: CASSHRDRPNTEAFF
cdr3_nt: TGTGCCAGCAGCCACCGGGACAGACCGAACACTGAAGCTTTCTTT
d_call: TRBD1
j_call: TRBJ1-1
v_call: TRBV7-2
clone_size: .

cdr3_aa: CASSSDGASLYNEQFF
cdr3_nt: TGTGCCAGCAGCTCCGACGGAGCGAGCCTTTACAATGAGCAGTTCTTC
d_call: .
j_call: TRBJ2-1
v_call: TRBV7-3
clone_size: .

cdr3_aa: CASSLMSFEAFF
cdr3_nt: TGTGCCAGCAGCTTAATGTCCTTTGAAGCTTTCTTT
d_call: .
j_call: TRBJ1-1
v_call: TRBV7-2
clone_size: .

cdr3_aa: CASSLQGGDRVAFF
cdr3_nt: TGTGCCAGCAGCCTTCAAGGGGGCGATAGGGTCGCTTTCTTT
d_call: TRBD1
j_call: TRBJ1-1
v_call: TRBV3-1/TRBV3-2
clone_size: .

cdr3_aa: CASSSGGQGILPQHF
cdr3_nt: TGTGCCAGCAGTTCCGGAGGACAGGGAATATTACCCCAGCATTTT
d_call: TRBD1
j_call: TRBJ1-5
v_call: TRBV6-5
clone_size: .

cdr3_aa: CATRGGQGAYSNQPQHF
cdr3_nt: TGTGCCACAAGGGGGGGACAGGGAGCCTATAGCAATCAGCCCCAGCATTTT
d_call: TRBD1
j_call: TRBJ1-5
v_call: TRBV19
clone_size: .

cdr3_aa: CASSASGGNYGYTF
cdr3_nt: TGTGCCAGCAGTGCCTCAGGGGGGAACTATGGCTACACCTTC
d_call: TRBD1
j_call: TRBJ1-2
v_call: TRBV27
clone_size: .

cdr3_aa: CATSFSPGGRRETQYF
cdr3_nt: TGTGCCACCAGCTTCTCCCCGGGCGGGCGAAGGGAGACCCAGTACTTC
d_call: .
j_call: TRBJ2-5
v_call: TRBV15
clone_size: .

cdr3_aa: CASSPGTSGGAWNEQFF
cdr3_nt: TGTGCCAGCAGCCCAGGGACTAGCGGGGGGGCTTGGAATGAGCAGTTCTTC
d_call: TRBD2
j_call: TRBJ2-1
v_call: TRBV3-1/TRBV3-2
clone_size: .

cdr3_aa: CASAPGLNQPQHF
cdr3_nt: TGTGCCAGCGCTCCAGGGCTCAATCAGCCCCAGCATTTT
d_call: .
j_call: TRBJ1-5
v_call: TRBV7-2
clone_size: few

cdr3_aa: CASSLTRGLNGYTF
cdr3_nt: TGTGCCAGCAGCTTAACGAGGGGGCTCAATGGCTACACCTTC
d_call: TRBD1
j_call: TRBJ1-2
v_call: TRBV13
clone_size: .

cdr3_aa: CASSLLSSGANVLTF
cdr3_nt: TGCGCCAGCAGCCTTTTGTCCTCTGGGGCCAACGTCCTGACTTTC
d_call: .
j_call: TRBJ2-6
v_call: TRBV5-1
clone_size: .

cdr3_aa: CASLWDTNTEAFF
cdr3_nt: TGTGCCAGCCTATGGGACACGAACACTGAAGCTTTCTTT
d_call: .
j_call: TRBJ1-1
v_call: TRBV2
clone_size: few

cdr3_aa: CATRPSDGDEQYF
cdr3_nt: TGTGCCACCAGGCCCTCGGACGGGGACGAGCAGTACTTC
d_call: .
j_call: TRBJ2-7
v_call: TRBV24-1
clone_size: .

cdr3_aa: CATSSGTGPNQPQHF
cdr3_nt: TGTGCCACCAGCAGCGGGACAGGACCGAATCAGCCCCAGCATTTT
d_call: TRBD1
j_call: TRBJ1-5
v_call: TRBV15
clone_size: .

cdr3_aa: CASSLDPTANTEAFF
cdr3_nt: TGTGCCAGCAGCTTAGATCCGACAGCGAACACTGAAGCTTTCTTT
d_call: .
j_call: TRBJ1-1
v_call: TRBV7-3
clone_size: .

cdr3_aa: CASREDLGGGAEAFF
cdr3_nt: TGTGCCAGCAGGGAGGATCTCGGCGGGGGTGCTGAAGCTTTCTTT
d_call: .
j_call: TRBJ1-1
v_call: TRBV6-5
clone_size: .

cdr3_aa: CASSQVGLGSQPQHF
cdr3_nt: TGTGCCAGCAGCCAAGTAGGTTTGGGGAGTCAGCCCCAGCATTTT
d_call: .
j_call: TRBJ1-5
v_call: TRBV27
clone_size: .

cdr3_aa: CASSQEVFRGGDYNEQFF
cdr3_nt: TGCGCCAGCAGCCAAGAAGTCTTTCGGGGGGGCGACTACAATGAGCAGTTCTTC
d_call: TRBD2
j_call: TRBJ2-1
v_call: TRBV4-1
clone_size: many

cdr3_aa: CASSLGQGDNQPQHF
cdr3_nt: TGTGCCAGCAGCTTAGGACAGGGAGACAATCAGCCCCAGCATTTT
d_call: TRBD1
j_call: TRBJ1-5
v_call: TRBV11-2
clone_size: .

cdr3_aa: CSAYREETQYF
cdr3_nt: TGCAGTGCTTACAGGGAAGAGACCCAGTACTTC
d_call: .
j_call: TRBJ2-5
v_call: TRBV20-1
clone_size: .

cdr3_aa: CASSFRGASTDTQYF
cdr3_nt: TGTGCCAGCAGCTTCCGGGGGGCCAGCACAGATACGCAGTATTTT
d_call: .
j_call: TRBJ2-3
v_call: TRBV11-2
clone_size: once

cdr3_aa: CASTKRNLARGYTF
cdr3_nt: TGTGCCAGCACGAAGCGGAATCTGGCTAGGGGCTACACCTTC
d_call: .
j_call: TRBJ1-2
v_call: TRBV28
clone_size: .

cdr3_aa: CASSVTGTTNEKLFF
cdr3_nt: TGCGCCAGCAGCGTAACAGGGACAACTAATGAAAAACTGTTTTTT
d_call: .
j_call: TRBJ1-4
v_call: TRBV5-1
clone_size: .

cdr3_aa: CASSVGQGHREPQHF
cdr3_nt: TGTGCCAGCAGCGTGGGACAGGGCCACCGGGAGCCCCAGCATTTT
d_call: TRBD1
j_call: TRBJ1-5
v_call: TRBV7-2
clone_size: .

cdr3_aa: CASSYPGGNTEAFF
cdr3_nt: TGTGCCAGCAGTTACCCGGGAGGCAACACTGAAGCTTTCTTT
d_call: .
j_call: TRBJ1-1
v_call: TRBV6-5
clone_size: .